This record concerns one T cell receptor beta chain sequence. The data were obtained in a study of blood T cell repertoires in COVID-19. Study details: Whether acute or convalescent, the COVID-19 samples came from the United States, Italy and Spain.

TCRdb's table, derived via immunoSEQ multiplex PCR, lists solely in-frame clones and lacks some. This table holds 150,000 or so clones, about 80% found once. Unmatched junction bases numbered 3, after V lost 2 bases and J lost 1 base. CDR1 and CDR2 (germline): SGHRS, YFSETQ. The CDR3 length is 15 residues. The sequencing input was peripheral blood. This receptor was identified in a woman aged 60-75 years with COVID-19, enrolled during active disease. The V call is TRBV5-1, the J call TRBJ1-1; 9 bases agree with TRBD1. CDR3 sequence: CASSFLTGGNTEAFF. The CDR3 DNA reads as TGCGCCAGCAGCTTTTTGACAGGGGGGAACACTGAAGCTTTCTTT.